The 23 T cell receptor beta chains below were found in one sample sequenced in a study of blood T cell repertoires in COVID-19. The protocol was immunoSEQ multiplex PCR, while the TCRdb copy is restricted to in-frame clones and leaves out a portion. Of 200,000 or so clones listed, 60% to 85% are singletons. Material: peripheral blood. All receptors come from a man in his fifties or sixties with active or convalescent COVID-19.

The chain has TRBV19 and TRBJ2-3, with no clear D. This CDR3 region has 11 residues. From germline, CDR1 is LNHDA and CDR2 SQIVND (reference sequence). The V end was cut by 5 bases, the J end by 4 bases, with 4 bases between. The CDR3 protein is CASSRADTQYF. The CDR3 DNA sequence: TGTGCCAGTAGTCGGGCAGATACGCAGTATTTT.

CDR3 region: CASSTGREETQYF. DNA of the CDR3: TGTGCCAGTAGTACTGGCAGGGAAGAGACCCAGTACTTC. This chain uses TRBV19 with TRBJ2-5; D may be TRBD1 (5 bases). Trimming left V 4 bases short and J 3 bases short, with 9 bases between. From germline, CDR1 is LNHDA and CDR2 SQIVND (reference sequence). The CDR3 extends over 13 amino acids.

This clone was detected a few times. The chain recombines TRBV7-8 with TRBJ1-5; tentative D call: TRBD1 (6 bases). This CDR3 is 14 amino acids long. The V gene lost 4 bases and the J gene lost 7 bases, with 14 bases spanning the gap. Germline CDR1 is SGHVS and CDR2 is FQNEAQ. The CDR3 DNA reads as TGTGCCAGCAGCTACGACAGGCAGCCGCAGCCCCAGCATTTT. Its protein product is CASSYDRQPQPQHF.

This clone has only one observation. This chain uses TRBV3-1 (or the pseudogene TRBV3-2) with TRBJ1-4; a possible D gene is TRBD1 (6 bases). Germline assignment: CDR1 LGHDT and CDR2 YNNKEL (reference sequence). The CDR3 has 14 amino acids. The germline V and J ends were trimmed by 0 bases and 8 bases, with 10 bases remaining between them. For the CDR3, the DNA is TGTGCCAGCAGCCAAGAGGGCAGGGGAGAAAAACTGTTTTTT. Residues: CASSQEGRGEKLFF.

The V call is TRBV5-1, the J call TRBJ1-2; D remains ambiguous. This CDR3 contains 12 residues. V shed 0 bases and J shed 7 bases, with 7 bases lying between them. Germline CDR1 reads SGHRS; CDR2 reads YFSETQ. The CDR3 spells CASSLAPGGYTF. The CDR3 nucleotides read TGCGCCAGCAGCTTGGCCCCGGGTGGCTACACCTTC.

The V call is TRBV7-9, the J call TRBJ2-5, with D unclear. V was trimmed by 3 bases and J by 2 bases, leaving 7 bases between them. The CDR3 is made up of 13 amino acids. Per germline, CDR1 SEHNR and CDR2 FQNEAQ (reference sequence). In nucleotides, the CDR3 is TGTGCCAGCAGCTTTGCGGCTCAAGAGACCCAGTACTTC. Translation gives CASSFAAQETQYF.

The rearrangement links TRBV24-1 to TRBJ1-6, with unresolved D. The germline V and J ends were trimmed by 0 bases and 3 bases, with 8 bases remaining between them. The CDR3 runs to 16 residues. CDR1 KGHDR and CDR2 SFDVKD come from the germline V gene. The CDR3: CATSDLTRGYNSPLHF. The CDR3 DNA follows: TGTGCCACCAGTGATTTGACTCGGGGCTATAATTCACCCCTCCACTTT.

The chain uses TRBV7-3 and TRBJ2-2; tentatively, D is TRBD2 (6 bases). V was shortened by 6 bases and J by 0 bases, with 20 bases between the two germline ends. The CDR3 spans 18 residues. CDR1 is SGHTA, CDR2 FQGTGA, per germline. This CDR3 is CASSQPPGATSNTGELFF. DNA for the CDR3: TGTGCCAGCAGTCAACCCCCGGGAGCAACCTCGAACACCGGGGAGCTGTTTTTT.

The J gene is TRBJ2-1, the V gene TRBV12-3 or TRBV12-4, with 9 bases fitting TRBD2. With 7 bases clipped from V and 15 bases from J, the junction kept 7 bases outside the gene matches. This CDR3 is built from 11 residues. CDR3 nucleotide sequence: TGTGCCAGCACCCCTGGACTAGCGATGTTCTTC. Its translation is CASTPGLAMFF.

The chain joins TRBV6-6 to TRBJ2-7; TRBD2 aligns across 11 bases. The germline gives CDR1 MNHNY, CDR2 SVGAGI (reference sequence). The CDR3 extends over 14 amino acids. J was trimmed by 0 bases and V by 8 bases; bases with no gene match: 3. In DNA, the CDR3 is TGTGCCAGCCGAGGGACTAGCGGCTCCTACGAGCAGTACTTC. This translates into CASRGTSGSYEQYF.

The V and J genes are TRBV6-5 and TRBJ2-1; 12 bases fit TRBD2. Trimming removed 7 bases from V and 7 bases from J; junction bases left unmatched: 8. Germline CDR1 is MNHEY and CDR2 is SVGAGI. This CDR3 is built from 15 residues. CDR3 protein: CASNRLAGVGNEQFF. The CDR3 DNA reads as TGTGCCAGCAATCGACTAGCGGGAGTAGGGAATGAGCAGTTCTTC.

The genes are TRBV7-2 and TRBJ2-3; TRBD2 matches 9 bases. Germline trimming cut 0 bases from V and 1 base from J; bases unmatched to any gene: 8. Germline-derived CDR1 and CDR2 are SGHTA and FQGNSA. The CDR3 runs to 18 residues. The CDR3 sequence is CASSLAPWREGRTDTQYF. CDR3 sequence (DNA): TGTGCCAGCAGCTTAGCCCCCTGGCGGGAGGGCCGCACAGATACGCAGTATTTT.

The chain employs TRBV30 and TRBJ2-5; 8 bases are shared with TRBD1. The CDR3 loop spans 15 amino acids. Germline V gene sequence: CDR1 GTSNPN, CDR2 SVGIG (reference sequence). Trimming at V came to 0 bases and at J to 2 bases, leaving 5 bases not matched to a gene. The CDR3 nucleotides read TGTGCCTGGAGTGTACATGGACAGGGACAAGAGACCCAGTACTTC. Translated, it gives CAWSVHGQGQETQYF.

The chain joins TRBV28 to TRBJ2-3, with TRBD2 matching over 8 bases. V lost 5 bases to trimming and J lost 5 bases; unmatched junction nucleotides: 12. This CDR3 contains 16 residues. Looked up from germline, CDR1 is MDHEN and CDR2 is SYDVKM. CDR3 bases: TGTGCCAGCAGTCGCCCAGCGGGAGTGGGGCGAGATACGCAGTATTTT. Its translation: CASSRPAGVGRDTQYF.

The J gene is TRBJ2-5, the V gene TRBV11-3, with D possibly TRBD2 on 6 matching bases. V lost 5 bases and J 2 bases, leaving 6 bases between the germline ends. Per germline, CDR1 SGHNT and CDR2 YENEEA. This CDR3 comprises 12 residues. Here the CDR3 reads CASSGLQETQYF. As DNA, the CDR3 is TGTGCCAGCAGCGGACTACAAGAGACCCAGTACTTC.

The rearrangement links TRBV29-1 to TRBJ2-1; D call uncertain. Between the trimmed V and J ends, which lost 6 bases and 8 bases, there was a span of 14 bases. The CDR3 runs 12 residues. Germline CDR1 is SQVTM and CDR2 is ANQGSEA. CDR3 sequence reads: CSVTPAGYEQFF. The DNA for the CDR3 is TGCAGCGTGACCCCCGCCGGGTATGAGCAGTTCTTC.

This rearrangement joins TRBV19 to TRBJ1-2; D perhaps matches TRBD1 (5 bases). Germline V gene lookup returns CDR1 LNHDA and CDR2 SQIVND (reference sequence). V dropped 3 bases and J dropped 4 bases, with 15 bases sitting between them. CDR3 length equals 15 residues. CDR3 sequence: CASSIGRVNLYGYTF. The CDR3 region has the DNA TGTGCCAGTAGTATCGGCAGGGTAAATCTCTATGGCTACACCTTC.

The V and J genes are TRBV19 and TRBJ1-5; possibly TRBD1 for D (5 bases). Looked up from germline, CDR1 is LNHDA and CDR2 is SQIVND (reference sequence). The CDR3 runs 16 residues. Trimming removed 3 bases from V and 0 bases from J, with 12 bases in between. The CDR3 loop is CASSIPGQYSNQPQHF. The CDR3 DNA is TGTGCCAGTAGTATTCCCGGACAATATAGCAATCAGCCCCAGCATTTT. Based on the CDR3 plus reference TRBV19 and TRBJ1-5, the full variable domain is DGGITQSPKYLFRKEGQNVTLSCEQNLNHDAMYWYRQDPGQGLRLIYYSQIVNDFQKGDIAEGYSVSREKKESFPLTVTSAQKNPTAFYLCASSIPGQYSNQPQHFGDGTRLSIL.

This clone has a single count. The chain is built from TRBV4-1 and TRBJ2-1, with 8 nucleotides matching TRBD2. The CDR3 totals 15 residues. CDR1 is MGHRA, CDR2 YSYEKL, per germline. V trimming: 4 bases; J trimming: 15 bases; junction bases outside the gene matches: 17. The CDR3 loop is CASSLTSVSGESGFF. The DNA of the CDR3 is TGCGCCAGCAGCCTCACGTCAGTTAGCGGGGAATCGGGGTTCTTC.

V and J are TRBV7-2 and TRBJ2-2, with no clear D. CDR3 length: 15 residues. The germline gives CDR1 SGHTA, CDR2 FQGNSA. Trimming pared 8 bases from V and 0 bases from J, leaving 13 bases between. The CDR3 nucleotides are TGTGCCAGCTTCTCTGCTACCACGAACACCGGGGAGCTGTTTTTT. Its protein is CASFSATTNTGELFF.

The chain employs TRBV9 and TRBJ2-5, with 12 nucleotides matching TRBD2. There are 15 residues in the CDR3. V lost 2 bases, J lost 5 bases, and 4 bases stayed unmatched. Germline V gene lookup returns CDR1 SGDLS and CDR2 YYNGEE. This CDR3 is CASSVGLAGRETQYF. CDR3 DNA: TGTGCCAGCAGCGTCGGACTAGCGGGACGGGAGACCCAGTACTTC.

V and J are TRBV4-1 and TRBJ2-7; 8 nucleotides match TRBD1. The ends lost 1 base at V and 0 bases at J; junction bases unmatched: 8. The CDR3 is 17 residues long. The germline V gene has CDR1 MGHRA and CDR2 YSYEKL. CDR3 nucleotides: TGCGCCAGCAGCCAAGTTGGACAGGGTATGAACTCCTACGAGCAGTACTTC. It specifies CASSQVGQGMNSYEQYF.

The rearrangement links TRBV7-9 to TRBJ2-7; 8 bases map to TRBD2. Looked up from germline, CDR1 is SEHNR and CDR2 is FQNEAQ (reference sequence). The CDR3 extends over 15 amino acids. V dropped 3 bases and J dropped 0; count of bases not matched to a gene: 4. CDR3 residues: CASSLGSGSSYEQYF. DNA for the CDR3: TGTGCCAGCAGCTTGGGGAGCGGGAGCTCCTACGAGCAGTACTTC.